Listed below are T cell receptor beta chains from one sample, sequenced in a study of T cell responses to AZD1222 COVID-19 vaccine. Sequencing was performed with immunoSEQ multiplex PCR; in TCRdb, only in-frame clones are kept and a portion is missing. The sample yields roughly 98,000 clones, about 81% seen once. The sequences come from peripheral blood, collected 28 days after the second AZD1222 dose. These receptors originate from an adult who received the AZD1222 COVID-19 vaccine. CDR3s include the opening cysteine and the closing phenylalanine or tryptophan. The D gene is left open where the match is weak. Clone sizes are given selectively: once, few, many, or a class where the clone is expanded.

-	-	TRBV5-1	TRBJ2-7	TGCGCCAGCAGCTTGAACGGAGAATTATACGAGCAGTACTTC	CASSLNGELYEQYF
-	-	TRBV5-5	TRBJ1-1	TGTGCCAGCAGCTTTAGCCGGAACACTGAAGCTTTCTTT	CASSFSRNTEAFF
-	-	TRBV25-1	TRBJ1-4	TGTGCCAGCACCTCCAGGGGCCCTAATGAAAAACTGTTTTTT	CASTSRGPNEKLFF
-	once	TRBV10-3	TRBJ1-3	TGTGCCAACAGCCCGGGCTCTGGAAACACCATATATTTT	CANSPGSGNTIYF
-	-	TRBV25-1	TRBJ1-2	TGTGCCAGCAGTGTGTTCGGTTTAGGCTACACCTTC	CASSVFGLGYTF
-	-	TRBV4-1	TRBJ1-2	TGCGCCAGCAGCCAAGAAGAAGGTTTTGGTGGCTACACCTTC	CASSQEEGFGGYTF
-	-	TRBV3-1/TRBV3-2	TRBJ1-2	TGTGCCAGCAGCGGACCCGGGGTAGGCACCTTC	CASSGPGVGTF
TRBD1	few	TRBV9	TRBJ2-1	TGTGCCAGCAGCGTAGGGGACAGGTACAATGAGCAGTTCTTC	CASSVGDRYNEQFF
-	-	TRBV5-1	TRBJ1-1	TGCGCCAGCAGCTTGTACGCCAGGGAGGACACTGAAGCTTTCTTT	CASSLYAREDTEAFF
-	-	TRBV6-5	TRBJ2-7	TGTGCCAGCAAGCGTAAGGGGGAGGGGTCCTACGAGCAGTACTTC	CASKRKGEGSYEQYF
-	-	TRBV30	TRBJ1-2	TGTGCCTGGCTTCAAGGGCAAGGGGGCTACACCTTC	CAWLQGQGGYTF
-	-	TRBV5-6	TRBJ2-2	TGTGCCAGCAGCCCGGCGGGGAGCGGGGAGCTGTTTTTT	CASSPAGSGELFF
-	-	TRBV6-5	TRBJ2-1	TGTGCCAGCAGTTACCTCTCCGGGGGTAACAATGAGCAGTTCTTC	CASSYLSGGNNEQFF
TRBD1	-	TRBV5-1	TRBJ1-2	TGCGCCAGCAGCTCTCCCGAAGGGGGCTTTGAGGGCTACACCTTC	CASSSPEGGFEGYTF
TRBD1	-	TRBV13	TRBJ1-2	TGTGCCAGCAGCTTAAGGCTGGACAGGGACTATGGCTACACCTTC	CASSLRLDRDYGYTF
TRBD1	-	TRBV29-1	TRBJ1-5	TGCAGCGTGGGGGGGACAGGATCCCTTAGCAATCAGCCCCAGCATTTT	CSVGGTGSLSNQPQHF
-	few	TRBV2	TRBJ1-5	TGTGCCAGCAGGGGACAAAGCGGAGGTCAGCCCCAGCATTTT	CASRGQSGGQPQHF
TRBD1	few	TRBV5-1	TRBJ1-3	TGCGCCAGCAGCTTGACCCAGGGGGCTGGAAACACCATATATTTT	CASSLTQGAGNTIYF
-	-	TRBV7-8	TRBJ1-2	TGTGCCAGCAGCTCAAAAATACCTGTGGGACTTAGGGGGGTGGATGGCTACACCTTC	CASSSKIPVGLRGVDGYTF
-	few	TRBV5-6	TRBJ2-1	TGTGCCAGCAGCTTCAGCCGGTACAATGAGCAGTTCTTC	CASSFSRYNEQFF
-	-	TRBV19	TRBJ1-2	TGTGCCAGTAGTATAGACCACACCCAACCTCGGAGCGGCTACACCTTC	CASSIDHTQPRSGYTF
TRBD1	-	TRBV2	TRBJ2-7	TGTGCCAGCAGTCGGGACAGGGATTCCTACGAGCAGTACTTC	CASSRDRDSYEQYF
-	-	TRBV27	TRBJ1-5	TGTGCCAGCCGACTCGACAGGCGTAGCAATCAGCCCCAGCATTTT	CASRLDRRSNQPQHF
-	-	TRBV2	TRBJ1-4	TGTGCCAGCAGTGTGTCGAATGAAAAACTGTTTTTT	CASSVSNEKLFF
TRBD2	-	TRBV5-6	TRBJ2-3	TGTGCCAGCAGCCCTACCGGGACTAGCGGGAGGGCCACGCAGTATTTT	CASSPTGTSGRATQYF
-	once	TRBV19	TRBJ1-1	TGTGCCAGTAGCTCCAGGTCCTGGGGTGGTGAAGCTTTCTTT	CASSSRSWGGEAFF
-	-	TRBV6-1	TRBJ2-3	TGTGCCAGCAGTGCGAGGAGACGTCAGGCGACAGATACGCAGTATTTT	CASSARRRQATDTQYF
-	few	TRBV7-2	TRBJ1-1	TGTGCCACTTCACCCTCTCAGGGTTACACTGAAGCTTTCTTT	CATSPSQGYTEAFF
-	once	TRBV4-2	TRBJ1-6	TGTGCCAGCAGCCAAGCGTCGACAGCGTATAATTCACCCCTCCACTTT	CASSQASTAYNSPLHF
-	-	TRBV27	TRBJ1-2	TGTGCCAGCAGCCAAGGTGGGAACTATGGCTACACCTTC	CASSQGGNYGYTF
TRBD1	-	TRBV6-6	TRBJ1-1	TGTGCCAGCAGTTACCCGACAGGGGTTGGGAACACTGAAGCTTTCTTT	CASSYPTGVGNTEAFF
TRBD1	-	TRBV9	TRBJ2-7	TGTGCCAGCAGCGGTATTTCGACAGGGGCTGTTTACGAGCAGTACTTC	CASSGISTGAVYEQYF
-	-	TRBV7-9	TRBJ1-2	TGTGCCAGCAGCCAACCGGGACTAAACTATGGCTACACCTTC	CASSQPGLNYGYTF
TRBD2	-	TRBV12-5	TRBJ2-5	TGTGCTAGTGGTTTAGCGGGGGCCCGAAAGACCCAGTACTTC	CASGLAGARKTQYF
-	few	TRBV9	TRBJ1-3	TGTGCCAGCAGCGCCCCCCCGGGGGAAACTGGAAACACCATATATTTT	CASSAPPGETGNTIYF
-	-	TRBV5-1	TRBJ1-5	TGCGCCAGCAGCACCACACCCTTGAAGCCCCAGCATTTT	CASSTTPLKPQHF
-	-	TRBV12-3/TRBV12-4	TRBJ2-1	TGTGCCAGCAGTTCCGGGAGTGAGCAGTTCTTC	CASSSGSEQFF
TRBD1	few	TRBV7-2	TRBJ2-7	TGTGCCAGCAGCCCGGACAGGGGGGGATCAAACGGGCAGTACTTC	CASSPDRGGSNGQYF
-	-	TRBV7-9	TRBJ2-5	TGTGCCAGCAGCTCACAGGGCACTTTGTCTAGGGAGACCCAGTACTTC	CASSSQGTLSRETQYF
-	-	TRBV2	TRBJ1-2	TGTGCCAGCAGTGAACGGTCCCCGAGCGGCTACACCTTC	CASSERSPSGYTF
-	-	TRBV11-3	TRBJ1-1	TGTGCCAGCAGCTTATCACTGAACACTGAAGCTTTCTTT	CASSLSLNTEAFF
-	-	TRBV3-1/TRBV3-2	TRBJ1-1	TGTGCCAGCAGCTTTGGGTCGAACACTGAAGCTTTCTTT	CASSFGSNTEAFF
TRBD2	-	TRBV7-2	TRBJ2-7	TGTGCCAGCAGCGTACCTAGCGGCATTTCCTACGAGCAGTACTTC	CASSVPSGISYEQYF
-	-	TRBV6-5	TRBJ1-4	TGTGCCAGCAGACCAACTCACCTAAACGGCGAAAAACTGTTTTTT	CASRPTHLNGEKLFF
-	once	TRBV7-2	TRBJ2-2	TGTGCCAGCAGCTCGTACTCGCCCAGTAACGGGGAGCTGTTTTTT	CASSSYSPSNGELFF
-	-	TRBV7-9	TRBJ1-4	TGTGCCAGCAGCCCCAGGTGGGGTGGAGAAAAACTGTTTTTT	CASSPRWGGEKLFF
-	-	TRBV18	TRBJ1-1	TGTGCCAGCTCCCCAATACGTTTTGGGGATGGCGCTTTCTTT	CASSPIRFGDGAFF
-	-	TRBV6-2/TRBV6-3	TRBJ1-1	TGTGCCAGCAGTTTTTCATTGAACACTGAAGCTTTCTTT	CASSFSLNTEAFF
TRBD1	-	TRBV28	TRBJ1-6	TGTGCCAGCAGTGCCGGGACAGGGGGCTCCTATAATTCACCCCTCCACTTT	CASSAGTGGSYNSPLHF